Listed here are 18 T cell receptor beta chains from one sample, sequenced in a study of T cell repertoires in cytomegalovirus infection. TCRdb recomputed calls from the reads with MiXCR, one row per CDR3 protein. The sample holds hundreds of thousands of distinct CDR3 sequences; around a sixth are singletons and the top ten take 9.5% to 15%. The sample was PBMCs. These receptors all stem from a human donor in good health (CMV status not recorded). Some clones in this sample may be carry-over from other donors' samples.

This chain links TRBV7-9 with TRBJ2-2; the match to TRBD2 covers 11 bases. This CDR3 region has 15 residues. Germline-derived CDR1 and CDR2 are SEHNR and FQNEAQ (reference sequence). After removal of 5 bases from V and 7 bases from J, the junction contained 6 bases not matched to a gene. Written as DNA, the CDR3 is TGTGCCAGCAGCCCGGGACTAGCGGAGATCGGGGAGCTGTTTTTT. The encoded protein is CASSPGLAEIGELFF.

The sample holds many counts of this clonotype. The rearrangement joins TRBV6-2 or TRBV6-3 to TRBJ1-1; a weak D match, TRBD1 (5 bases). V was cut by 1 base and J by 3 bases, with 12 bases left in between. The CDR3 is made up of 15 amino acids. Germline V gene sequence: CDR1 MNHEY, CDR2 SVGEGT. The CDR3: CASSYFGRADTEAFF. CDR3 bases: TGTGCCAGCAGTTACTTCGGCAGGGCGGACACTGAAGCTTTCTTT.

This clonotype was found many times. The chain uses TRBV6-1 and TRBJ1-1; TRBD1 might be the D (6 bases). CDR3 length: 15 residues. V lost 6 bases and J 1 base, leaving 15 bases between the germline ends. Germline CDR1 and CDR2: MNHNS and SASEGT. CDR3 amino acids: CASREQGAGNTEAFF. The CDR3 nucleotides are TGTGCCAGCAGGGAACAGGGAGCGGGGAACACTGAAGCTTTCTTT.

This clonotype was found a few times. The chain employs TRBV11-1 and TRBJ2-5, with 9 bases matching TRBD1. V lost 5 bases to trimming and J lost 4 bases; unmatched junction nucleotides: 8. CDR1 is SGHAT, CDR2 FQDESV, per germline (reference sequence). There are 15 residues in the CDR3. CDR3 protein: CASSPTLTGGETQYF. The CDR3 nucleotides are TGTGCCAGCAGCCCCACCCTGACAGGGGGAGAGACCCAGTACTTC.

The sample holds a few counts of this clonotype. The rearrangement joins TRBV6-1 to TRBJ2-5; 8 bases match TRBD2. Germline V CDR1 and CDR2: MNHNS, SASEGT. Unmatched junction bases numbered 10, after V lost 7 bases and J lost 6 bases. The CDR3 runs to 14 residues. The DNA of the CDR3 is TGTGCCAGCACTCCCTCAGCGGGGGAGCAGACCCAGTACTTC. This gives the protein CASTPSAGEQTQYF.

V usage is TRBV10-3 and J usage is TRBJ1-2, with D perhaps matching TRBD1 (6 bases). There are 11 residues in the CDR3. V was clipped by 3 bases and J by 10 bases, with 9 bases between them. Germline V gene sequence: CDR1 ENHRY, CDR2 SYGVKD. In DNA form, the CDR3 reads TGTGCCATCAGTGAATACAGGGACTACACCTTC. Translation gives CAISEYRDYTF.

This clonotype was observed at least ten times. This chain connects TRBV7-2 to TRBJ1-5, with 8 bases matching TRBD1. The CDR3 is 13 amino acids. Per the germline V gene, CDR1 is SGHTA and CDR2 is FQGNSA. J was trimmed by 8 bases and V by 4 bases; bases with no gene match: 4. For the CDR3, the DNA is TGTGCCAGCAGCTGGACAGGGTTCGAGCCCCAGCATTTT. Translating it yields CASSWTGFEPQHF.

This clonotype has a handful of counts. The rearrangement links TRBV6-1 to TRBJ2-3, with D unresolved. Per germline, CDR1 MNHNS and CDR2 SASEGT. V lost 2 bases to trimming and J lost 0 bases, with 6 bases between them. The CDR3 totals 14 residues. For the CDR3, the DNA is TGTGCCAGCAGTGAAATGACGAGCACAGATACGCAGTATTTT. It is translated as CASSEMTSTDTQYF.

The table lists this clonotype with many counts. The V gene is TRBV7-2, the J gene TRBJ2-1, with a weak D call TRBD2 (5 bases). In germline, CDR1 is SGHTA, CDR2 FQGNSA. This CDR3 is 15 amino acids long. With 3 bases removed from V and 7 bases from J, the gap between germline ends came to 16 bases. The CDR3 bases are TGTGCCAGCAGCTTCGGAGGAACTAGAAAGAATGAGCAGTTCTTC. Translating gives CASSFGGTRKNEQFF. Combining the CDR3 with reference TRBV7-2 and TRBJ2-1 gives the whole variable domain GAGVSQSPSNKVTEKGKDVELRCDPISGHTALYWYRQSLGQGLEFLIYFQGNSAPDKSGLPSDRFSAERTGGSVSTLTIQRTQQEDSAVYLCASSFGGTRKNEQFFGPGTRLTVL.

This clonotype was seen ten or more times. This chain joins TRBV7-8 and TRBJ1-4; a possible D gene is TRBD1 (5 bases). The CDR3 has 18 residues. Between the trimmed V and J ends, which lost 2 bases and 0 bases, there was a span of 16 bases. Germline V gene sequence: CDR1 SGHVS, CDR2 FQNEAQ. The CDR3 DNA follows: TGTGCCAGCAGCTTAACGGGACGGATTTCTACAACTAATGAAAAACTGTTTTTT. Translating it yields CASSLTGRISTTNEKLFF.

This clonotype was recorded at least ten times. The chain uses TRBV19 and TRBJ2-3, with TRBD2 identical over 10 bases. Trimming took 2 bases from V and 5 from J; bases not matched to a gene: 10. Germline CDR1 is LNHDA and CDR2 is SQIVND (reference sequence). There are 17 residues in the CDR3. The CDR3 loop is CASSITAGLAPRDTQYF. In DNA form, the CDR3 reads TGTGCCAGTAGTATAACGGCGGGACTAGCGCCCAGAGATACGCAGTATTTT.

The chain is built from TRBV5-5 and TRBJ2-4, with D possibly called TRBD1 or TRBD2 (6 bases each). The ends were cut back, 2 bases at V and 7 bases at J, with 19 bases in the middle. CDR1 SGHKS and CDR2 YYEKEE come from the germline V gene (reference sequence). The CDR3 is 16 amino acids. CDR3 residues: CASSFSTGANLNIQYF. The CDR3 DNA follows: TGTGCCAGCAGCTTTTCTACGGGGGCGAATTTGAACATTCAGTACTTC.

The table lists this clonotype with many counts. J is TRBJ1-5 and V is TRBV7-6, with 9 bases aligning to TRBD1. The CDR3 runs 15 residues. Trimming at V came to 1 base and at J to 5 bases, leaving 3 bases not matched to a gene. Germline assignment: CDR1 SGHVS and CDR2 FNYEAQ. CDR3 sequence (DNA): TGTGCCAGCAGCTTAGGACAGGGGGTTCATCAGCCCCAGCATTTT. Translating gives CASSLGQGVHQPQHF.

This clonotype has just a few counts. The CDR3 DNA reads TGTGCCAGTCACTCCCAGGGGACGGGCGAGCAGTACTTC. It yields the protein CASHSQGTGEQYF. V is TRBV28 and J is TRBJ2-7, with D possibly TRBD1 on 6 matching bases. The CDR3 extends over 13 amino acids. V gave up 9 bases and J gave up 6 bases, with 18 bases separating them. The germline V gene encodes CDR1 MDHEN and CDR2 SYDVKM.

This clonotype came up many times. The gene calls are TRBV7-2 and TRBJ2-1; weak D call: TRBD1 (5 bases). Germline lookup yields CDR1 SGHTA and CDR2 FQGNSA. V lost 6 bases and J lost 0, with 12 bases in between. This CDR3 is built from 15 residues. CDR3 bases: TGTGCCAGCAGACGAACAGGTTCCTCCTACAATGAGCAGTTCTTC. Translated, it gives CASRRTGSSYNEQFF.

The gene calls are TRBV5-5 and TRBJ2-6; D ambiguous. Trimming removed 1 base at V and 4 bases at J, with 12 bases between. Germline V gene sequence: CDR1 SGHKS, CDR2 YYEKEE (reference sequence). The CDR3 contains 16 residues. The CDR3 loop is CASSLRVTGGANVLTF. The CDR3 region has the DNA TGTGCCAGCAGCTTGAGGGTGACTGGGGGGGCCAACGTCCTGACTTTC. Supplemented by reference TRBV5-5 and TRBJ2-6, the full variable domain reads DAGVTQSPTHLIKTRGQQVTLRCSPISGHKSVSWYQQVLGQGPQFIFQYYEKEERGRGNFPDRFSARQFPNYSSELNVNALLLGDSALYLCASSLRVTGGANVLTFGAGSRLTVL.

This chain's CDR3 is CSVGSAFDYGYTF. DNA of the CDR3: TGCAGCGTTGGGTCAGCCTTTGACTATGGCTACACCTTC. The chain combines TRBV29-1 with TRBJ1-2; D gene ambiguous. Germline values: CDR1 SQVTM, CDR2 ANQGSEA. The CDR3 is 13 amino acids. With 4 bases removed from V and 3 bases from J, the gap between germline ends came to 12 bases.

At least ten counts were recorded for this clonotype. The chain couples TRBV7-2 to TRBJ1-4; 7 positions match TRBD1. The CDR3 contains 14 residues. Germline CDR1 is SGHTA and CDR2 is FQGNSA. V shed 5 bases, J shed 2 bases, and the junction held 2 bases outside the gene matches. CDR3 coding DNA: TGTGCCAGCAGCCCGACAGGGACTAATGAAAAACTGTTTTTT. Its translation is CASSPTGTNEKLFF.